This TCR beta chain was identified during a study of CD8+ T cells in alopecia areata. Reverse transcription of extracted RNA yielded cDNA, which provided the sequencing template. The table came from immunoSEQ multiplex PCR; TCRdb's copy has only in-frame clones and leaves some out. The table shows approximately 120,000 clones, with about 50% occurring only once. Per the germline V gene, CDR1 is SQVTM and CDR2 is ANQGSEA. V was clipped by 6 bases and J by 3 bases, with 15 bases between them. This CDR3 has 13 amino acids. The chain couples TRBV29-1 to TRBJ2-7; the D call may be TRBD1 or TRBD2 (6 bases each). The sequenced sample consisted of NKG2D-low CD8+ T cells sorted from blood. The receptor was isolated from a human donor with alopecia areata. CDR3 loop: CSVGGGNFYEQYF. Here the CDR3 DNA reads TGCAGCGTCGGAGGGGGAAATTTCTACGAGCAGTACTTC.